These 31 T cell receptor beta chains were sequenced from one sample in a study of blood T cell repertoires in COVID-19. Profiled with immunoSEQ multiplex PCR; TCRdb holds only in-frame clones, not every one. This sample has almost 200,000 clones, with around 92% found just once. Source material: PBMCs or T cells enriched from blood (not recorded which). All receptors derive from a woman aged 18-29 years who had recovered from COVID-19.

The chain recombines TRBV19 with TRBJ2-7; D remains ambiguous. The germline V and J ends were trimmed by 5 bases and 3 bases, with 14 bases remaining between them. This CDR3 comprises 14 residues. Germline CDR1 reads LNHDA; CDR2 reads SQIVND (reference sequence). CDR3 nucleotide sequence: TGTGCCAGTAGTTTCCTATACCCCTTCTACGAGCAGTACTTC. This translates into CASSFLYPFYEQYF.

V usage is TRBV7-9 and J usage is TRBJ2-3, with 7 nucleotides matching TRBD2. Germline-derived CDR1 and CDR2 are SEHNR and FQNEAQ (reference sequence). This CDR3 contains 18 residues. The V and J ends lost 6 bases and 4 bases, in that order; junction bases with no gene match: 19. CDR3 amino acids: CASRLPPGLPARSDTQYF. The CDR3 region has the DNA TGTGCCAGCAGATTACCTCCGGGACTACCTGCCCGGTCAGATACGCAGTATTTT.

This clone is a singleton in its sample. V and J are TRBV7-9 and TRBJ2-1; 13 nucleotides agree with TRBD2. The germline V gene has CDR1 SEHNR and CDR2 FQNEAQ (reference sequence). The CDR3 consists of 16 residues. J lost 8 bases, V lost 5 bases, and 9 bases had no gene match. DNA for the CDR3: TGTGCCAGCAGCATCAGACTAGCGGGGGGCAGCGATGAGCAGTTCTTC. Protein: CASSIRLAGGSDEQFF. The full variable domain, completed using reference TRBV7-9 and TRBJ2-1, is DTGVSQNPRHKITKRGQNVTFRCDPISEHNRLYWYRQTLGQGPEFLTYFQNEAQLEKSRLLSDRFSAERPKGSFSTLEIQRTEQGDSAMYLCASSIRLAGGSDEQFFGPGTRLTVL.

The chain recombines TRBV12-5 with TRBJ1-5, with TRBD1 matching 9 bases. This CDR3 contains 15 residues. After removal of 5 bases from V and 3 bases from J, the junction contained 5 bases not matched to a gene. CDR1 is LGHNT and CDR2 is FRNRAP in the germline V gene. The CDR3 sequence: CASGPGQGPNQPQHF. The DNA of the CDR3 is TGTGCTAGTGGTCCTGGACAGGGGCCCAATCAGCCCCAGCATTTT.

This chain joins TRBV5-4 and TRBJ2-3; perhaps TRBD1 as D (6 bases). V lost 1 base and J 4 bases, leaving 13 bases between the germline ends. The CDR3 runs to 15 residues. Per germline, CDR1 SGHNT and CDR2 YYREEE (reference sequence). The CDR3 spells CASSLSWGLADTQYF. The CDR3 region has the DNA TGTGCCAGCAGCTTGAGTTGGGGGCTGGCAGATACGCAGTATTTT.

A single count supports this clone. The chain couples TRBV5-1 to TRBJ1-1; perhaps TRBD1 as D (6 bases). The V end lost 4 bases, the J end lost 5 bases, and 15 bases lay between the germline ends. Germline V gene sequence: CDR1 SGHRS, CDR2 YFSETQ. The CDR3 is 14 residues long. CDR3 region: CASSNQGFGTEAFF. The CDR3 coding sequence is TGCGCCAGCAGCAACCAGGGGTTTGGAACTGAAGCTTTCTTT.

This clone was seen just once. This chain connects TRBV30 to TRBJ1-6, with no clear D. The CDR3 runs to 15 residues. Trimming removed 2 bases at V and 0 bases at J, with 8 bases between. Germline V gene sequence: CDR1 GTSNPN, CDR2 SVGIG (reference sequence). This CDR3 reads CAWSQENSYNSPLHF. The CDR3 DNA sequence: TGTGCCTGGAGTCAAGAGAACTCCTATAATTCACCCCTCCACTTT.

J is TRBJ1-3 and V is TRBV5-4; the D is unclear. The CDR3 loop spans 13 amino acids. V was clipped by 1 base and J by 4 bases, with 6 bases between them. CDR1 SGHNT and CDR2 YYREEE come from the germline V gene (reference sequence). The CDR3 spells CASSLMSGNTIYF. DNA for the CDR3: TGTGCCAGCAGCTTGATGAGCGGAAACACCATATATTTT. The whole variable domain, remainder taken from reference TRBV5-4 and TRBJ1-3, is ETGVTQSPTHLIKTRGQQVTLRCSSQSGHNTVSWYQQALGQGPQFIFQYYREEENGRGNFPPRFSGLQFPNYSSELNVNALELDDSALYLCASSLMSGNTIYFGEGSWLTVV.

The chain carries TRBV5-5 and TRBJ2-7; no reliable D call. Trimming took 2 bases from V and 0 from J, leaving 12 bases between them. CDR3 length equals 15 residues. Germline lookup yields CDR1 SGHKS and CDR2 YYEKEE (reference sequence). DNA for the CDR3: TGTGCCAGCAGCTTAGAGGATCGGAGCTCCTACGAGCAGTACTTC. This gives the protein CASSLEDRSSYEQYF.

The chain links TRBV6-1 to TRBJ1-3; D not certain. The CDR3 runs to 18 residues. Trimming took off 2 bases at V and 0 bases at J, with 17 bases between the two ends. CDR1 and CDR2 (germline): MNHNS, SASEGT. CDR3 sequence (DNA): TGTGCCAGCAGTGAACGGTTTCGATCATCCCACTCTGGAAACACCATATATTTT. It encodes CASSERFRSSHSGNTIYF.

The CDR3 DNA follows: TGTGCCATCAGTGAGTCGCGAAGAGATAGCAATCAGCCCCAGCATTTT. This gives the protein CAISESRRDSNQPQHF. The chain uses TRBV10-3 and TRBJ1-5, with no clear D. The CDR3 spans 16 residues. Germline V gives CDR1 ENHRY, CDR2 SYGVKD. V gave up 0 bases and J gave up 0 bases, with 9 bases separating them.

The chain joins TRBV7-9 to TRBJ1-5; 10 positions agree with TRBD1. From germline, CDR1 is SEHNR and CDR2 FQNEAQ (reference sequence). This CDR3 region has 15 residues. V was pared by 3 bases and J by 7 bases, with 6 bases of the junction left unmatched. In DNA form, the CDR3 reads TGTGCCAGCAGCTTCGCGACAGGGGGCGTCCAGCCCCAGCATTTT. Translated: CASSFATGGVQPQHF.

The CDR3 sequence is CASSLQPSGGSGEQFF. DNA for the CDR3: TGTGCCAGCAGCTTACAGCCTAGCGGGGGGTCAGGGGAGCAGTTCTTC. The genes are TRBV11-2 and TRBJ2-1, with 11 positions matching TRBD2. From germline, CDR1 is SGHAT and CDR2 FQNNGV. Trimming removed 2 bases from V and 10 bases from J; junction bases left unmatched: 10. The CDR3 length is 16 residues.

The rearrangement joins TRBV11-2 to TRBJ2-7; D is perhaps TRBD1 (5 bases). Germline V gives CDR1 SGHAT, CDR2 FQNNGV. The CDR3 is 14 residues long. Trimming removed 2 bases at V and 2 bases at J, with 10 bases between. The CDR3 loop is CASSLYARAYEQYF. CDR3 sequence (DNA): TGTGCCAGCAGCTTATATGCCAGGGCCTACGAGCAGTACTTC.

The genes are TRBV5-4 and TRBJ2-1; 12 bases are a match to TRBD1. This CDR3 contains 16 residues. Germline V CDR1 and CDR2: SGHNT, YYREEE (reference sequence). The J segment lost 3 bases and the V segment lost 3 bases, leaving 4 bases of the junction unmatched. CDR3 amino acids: CASSSGQGADYNEQFF. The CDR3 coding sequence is TGTGCCAGCAGCTCGGGACAGGGGGCGGACTACAATGAGCAGTTCTTC.

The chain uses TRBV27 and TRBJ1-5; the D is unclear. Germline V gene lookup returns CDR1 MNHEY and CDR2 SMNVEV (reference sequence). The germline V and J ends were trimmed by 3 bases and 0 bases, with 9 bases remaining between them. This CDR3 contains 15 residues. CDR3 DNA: TGTGCCAGCAGTTTTTCGGGAACTAGCAATCAGCCCCAGCATTTT. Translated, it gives CASSFSGTSNQPQHF.

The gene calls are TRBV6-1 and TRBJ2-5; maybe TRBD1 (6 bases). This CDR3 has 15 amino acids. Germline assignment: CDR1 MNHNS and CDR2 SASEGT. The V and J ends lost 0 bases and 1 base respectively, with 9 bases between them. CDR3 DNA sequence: TGTGCCAGCAGTGAAGCCACAGGGAGCCAAGAGACCCAGTACTTC. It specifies CASSEATGSQETQYF.

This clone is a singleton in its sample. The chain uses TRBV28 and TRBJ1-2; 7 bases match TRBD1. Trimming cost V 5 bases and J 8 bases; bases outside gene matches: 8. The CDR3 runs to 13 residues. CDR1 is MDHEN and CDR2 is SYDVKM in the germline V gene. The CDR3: CASSTDRVWGYTF. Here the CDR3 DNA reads TGTGCCAGCAGTACCGACAGGGTGTGGGGCTACACCTTC.

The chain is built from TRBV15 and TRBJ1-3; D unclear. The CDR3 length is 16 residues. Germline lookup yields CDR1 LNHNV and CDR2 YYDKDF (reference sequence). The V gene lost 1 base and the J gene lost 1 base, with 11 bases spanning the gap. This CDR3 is CATSRGGVSSGNTIYF. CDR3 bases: TGTGCCACCAGCAGAGGTGGAGTTAGTTCTGGAAACACCATATATTTT.

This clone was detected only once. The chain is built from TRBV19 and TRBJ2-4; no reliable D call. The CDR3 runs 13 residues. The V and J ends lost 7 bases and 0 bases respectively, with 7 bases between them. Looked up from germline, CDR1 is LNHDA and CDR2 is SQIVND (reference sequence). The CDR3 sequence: CASNGVAKNIQYF. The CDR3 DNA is TGTGCCAGTAACGGTGTAGCCAAAAACATTCAGTACTTC.

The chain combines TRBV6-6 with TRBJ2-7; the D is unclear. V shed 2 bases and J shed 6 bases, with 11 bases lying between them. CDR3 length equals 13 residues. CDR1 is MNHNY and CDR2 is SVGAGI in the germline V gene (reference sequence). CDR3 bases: TGTGCCAGCAGTTACCCCGTGCGAGGCGAGCAGTACTTC. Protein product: CASSYPVRGEQYF.

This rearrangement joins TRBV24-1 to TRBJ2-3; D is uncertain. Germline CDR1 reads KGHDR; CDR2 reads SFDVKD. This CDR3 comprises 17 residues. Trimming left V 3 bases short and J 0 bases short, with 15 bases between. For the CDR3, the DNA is TGTGCCACCAGTGATATTTCGGGTAAATCTAGCACAGATACGCAGTATTTT. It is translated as CATSDISGKSSTDTQYF.

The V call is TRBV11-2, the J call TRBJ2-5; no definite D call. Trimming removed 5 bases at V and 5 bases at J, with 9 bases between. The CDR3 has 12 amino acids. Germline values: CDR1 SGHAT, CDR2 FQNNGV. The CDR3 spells CASSQARETQYF. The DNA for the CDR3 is TGTGCCAGCAGCCAGGCCAGGGAGACCCAGTACTTC.

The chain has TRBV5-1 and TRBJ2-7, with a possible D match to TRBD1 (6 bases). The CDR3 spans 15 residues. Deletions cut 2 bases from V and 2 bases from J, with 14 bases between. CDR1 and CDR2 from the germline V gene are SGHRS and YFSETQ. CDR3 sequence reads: CASSFLQGYPYEQYF. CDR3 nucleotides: TGCGCCAGCAGCTTCCTCCAGGGGTATCCCTACGAGCAGTACTTC.

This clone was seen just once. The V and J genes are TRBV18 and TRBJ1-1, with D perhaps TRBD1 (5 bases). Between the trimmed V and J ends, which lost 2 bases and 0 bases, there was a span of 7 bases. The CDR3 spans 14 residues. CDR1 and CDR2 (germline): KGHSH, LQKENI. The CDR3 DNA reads TGTGCCAGCTCACCAACAGGTATGAACACTGAAGCTTTCTTT. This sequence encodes CASSPTGMNTEAFF.

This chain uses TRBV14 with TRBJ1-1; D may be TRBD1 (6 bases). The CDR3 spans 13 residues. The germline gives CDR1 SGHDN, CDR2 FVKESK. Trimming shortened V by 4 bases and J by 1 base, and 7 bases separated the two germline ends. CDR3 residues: CASSLGANTEAFF. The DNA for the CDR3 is TGTGCCAGCAGCCTGGGGGCGAACACTGAAGCTTTCTTT.

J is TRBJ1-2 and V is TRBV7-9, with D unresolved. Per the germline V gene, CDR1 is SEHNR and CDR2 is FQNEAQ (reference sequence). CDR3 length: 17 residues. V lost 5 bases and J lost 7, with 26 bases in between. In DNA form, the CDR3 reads TGTGCCAGCAGCGGAAATGGTGGTGAGGGTTCGGCGAGTGGCTACACCTTC. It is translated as CASSGNGGEGSASGYTF.

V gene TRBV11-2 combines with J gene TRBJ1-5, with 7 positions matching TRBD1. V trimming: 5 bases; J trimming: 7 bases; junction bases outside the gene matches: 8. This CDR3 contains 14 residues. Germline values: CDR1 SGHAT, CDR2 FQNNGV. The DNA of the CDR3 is TGTGCCAGCAGCCCAGACAGGGAATTGCAGCCCCAGCATTTT. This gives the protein CASSPDRELQPQHF.

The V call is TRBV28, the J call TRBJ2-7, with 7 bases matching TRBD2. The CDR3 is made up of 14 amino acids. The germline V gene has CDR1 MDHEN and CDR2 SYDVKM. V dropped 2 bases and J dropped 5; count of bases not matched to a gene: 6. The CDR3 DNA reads TGTGCCAGCAGTTTACAAGCGGGGCGGGACGAGCAGTACTTC. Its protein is CASSLQAGRDEQYF.

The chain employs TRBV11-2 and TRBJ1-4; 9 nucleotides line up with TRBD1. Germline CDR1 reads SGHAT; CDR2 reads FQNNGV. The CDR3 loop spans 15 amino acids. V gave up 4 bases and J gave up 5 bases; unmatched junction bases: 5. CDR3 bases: TGTGCCAGCAGCTACACAGGGGGCACAAATGAAAAACTGTTTTTT. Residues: CASSYTGGTNEKLFF.

The chain's CDR3 is CASSAGTGNTEAFF. The CDR3 bases are TGTGCCAGCAGCGCGGGGACAGGGAACACTGAAGCTTTCTTT. The rearrangement uses TRBV11-2 and TRBJ1-1; 8 bases are a match to TRBD1. The CDR3 is made up of 14 amino acids. The V segment lost 5 bases and the J segment 1 base; nucleotides outside the gene matches: 3. From germline, CDR1 is SGHAT and CDR2 FQNNGV. The variable domain in full, with the rest retrieved from reference TRBV11-2 and TRBJ1-1, is EAGVAQSPRYKIIEKRQSVAFWCNPISGHATLYWYQQILGQGPKLLIQFQNNGVVDDSQLPKDRFSAERLKGVDSTLKIQPAKLEDSAVYLCASSAGTGNTEAFFGQGTRLTVV.